This TCR beta chain was identified during a study of cytomegalovirus exposure and HLA in healthy donors. This CDR3 has 18 residues. J was trimmed by 1 base and V by 3 bases; bases with no gene match: 6. Per the germline V gene, CDR1 is KGHSH and CDR2 is LQKENI. In regard to this clone: The target antigen is unknown.

Study-level findings and limits: One variant, a missense change in DCLRE1C, was linked in a later analysis to TCR beta V- and J-gene trimming. The study had only CMV serostatus as immune exposure information.

The PCR contained 60 Vbeta and 13 Jbeta primers. The table came from immunoSEQ multiplex PCR; TCRdb's copy has only in-frame clones and leaves some out. The sample has 130,000 to 150,000 clones; about two thirds are singletons. This clonotype originated in a woman under 30 in good health and CMV-seronegative. This sequence joins TRBV18 and TRBJ2-4; 13 positions agree with TRBD2. Source material: PBMCs. The CDR3 sequence: CASSPWTSGSFAKNIQYF. For the CDR3, the DNA is TGTGCCAGCTCACCTTGGACTAGCGGGAGTTTTGCCAAAAACATTCAGTACTTC.